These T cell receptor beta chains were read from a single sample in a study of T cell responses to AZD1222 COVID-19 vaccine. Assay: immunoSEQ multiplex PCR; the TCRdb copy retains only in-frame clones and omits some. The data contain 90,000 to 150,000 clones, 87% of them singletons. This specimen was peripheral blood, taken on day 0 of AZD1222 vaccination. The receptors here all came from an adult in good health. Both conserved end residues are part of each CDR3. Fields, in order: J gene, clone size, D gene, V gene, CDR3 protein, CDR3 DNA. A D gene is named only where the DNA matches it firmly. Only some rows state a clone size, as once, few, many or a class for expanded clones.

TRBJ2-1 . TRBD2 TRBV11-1 CASSLGASGANEQFF TGTGCCAGCAGCCTAGGGGCTAGCGGGGCCAATGAGCAGTTCTTC
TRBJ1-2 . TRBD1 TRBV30 CAWSWGQGVGGYTF TGTGCCTGGAGTTGGGGACAGGGAGTGGGTGGCTACACCTTC
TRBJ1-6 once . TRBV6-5 CASTEVDRSNSPLHF TGTGCCAGCACCGAGGTGGACCGTTCTAATTCACCCCTCCACTTT
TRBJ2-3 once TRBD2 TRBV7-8 CASSLGGSDTQYF TGTGCCAGCAGCTTGGGAGGGTCAGATACGCAGTATTTT
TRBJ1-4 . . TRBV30 CAWSLNEKLFF TGTGCCTGGAGTCTTAATGAAAAACTGTTTTTT
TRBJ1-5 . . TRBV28 CASSSPGQSNQPQHF TGTGCCAGCAGTTCACCGGGACAAAGCAATCAGCCCCAGCATTTT
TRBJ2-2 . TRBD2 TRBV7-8 CASSFGGNKAGELFF TGTGCCAGCAGCTTCGGGGGGAATAAGGCCGGGGAGCTGTTTTTT
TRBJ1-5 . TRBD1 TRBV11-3 CASSPTSGTGGYGGNQPQHF TGTGCCAGCAGCCCTACCTCCGGGACAGGGGGCTATGGAGGCAATCAGCCCCAGCATTTT
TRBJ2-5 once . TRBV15 CATSRDGVGTQYF TGTGCCACCAGCAGAGATGGCGTGGGGACCCAGTACTTC
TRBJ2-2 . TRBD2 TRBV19 CASSIKWGLDNKWGTGELFF TGTGCCAGTAGTATAAAGTGGGGACTAGACAATAAATGGGGCACCGGGGAGCTGTTTTTT
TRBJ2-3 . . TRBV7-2 CASSPRGGGTDTQYF TGTGCCAGCAGCCCCAGAGGCGGGGGCACAGATACGCAGTATTTT
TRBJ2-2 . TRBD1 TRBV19 CASRIQGSGVGELFF TGTGCCAGTAGGATACAGGGGAGTGGAGTCGGGGAGCTGTTTTTT
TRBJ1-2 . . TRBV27 CASSFQGGGGYTF TGTGCCAGCAGTTTTCAGGGCGGAGGTGGCTACACCTTC
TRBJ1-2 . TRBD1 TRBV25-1 CASKNPDRGLGYTF TGTGCCAGCAAAAATCCCGACAGGGGGCTTGGCTACACCTTC
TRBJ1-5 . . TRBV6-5 CASRPWGGEDQPQHF TGTGCCAGCAGGCCTTGGGGAGGGGAGGATCAGCCCCAGCATTTT
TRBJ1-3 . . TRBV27 CASSSTRRGLALSGNTIYF TGTGCCAGCAGTTCCACCCGCAGGGGTTTGGCCCTCTCTGGAAACACCATATATTTT
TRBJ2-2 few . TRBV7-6 CASSPMASTNTGELFF TGTGCCAGCAGCCCTATGGCGTCAACGAACACCGGGGAGCTGTTTTTT
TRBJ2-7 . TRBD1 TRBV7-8 CASSPRTGLDEQYF TGTGCCAGCAGCCCCAGGACAGGGCTCGACGAGCAGTACTTC
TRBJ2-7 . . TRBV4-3 CASSQEIQGEMYEQYF TGCGCCAGCAGCCAAGAGATACAGGGTGAGATGTACGAGCAGTACTTC
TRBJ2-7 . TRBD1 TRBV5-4 CASSLGQGAYEQYF TGTGCCAGCAGCCTTGGACAGGGGGCCTACGAGCAGTACTTC
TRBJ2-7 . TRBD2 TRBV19 CASSISLAWGGEQYF TGTGCCAGTAGTATCTCGCTAGCGTGGGGGGGCGAGCAGTACTTC
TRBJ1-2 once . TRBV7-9 CASSLVRGTYGYTF TGTGCCAGCAGCTTAGTGCGGGGTACCTATGGCTACACCTTC
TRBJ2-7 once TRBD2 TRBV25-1 CASSESGRNHEQYF TGTGCCAGCAGTGAATCCGGGAGGAACCACGAGCAGTACTTC
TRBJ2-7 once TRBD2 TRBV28 CASSLITTSGSGYRANYEQYF TGTGCCAGCAGTTTAATAACGACTAGCGGGAGCGGGTATAGGGCCAACTACGAGCAGTACTTC
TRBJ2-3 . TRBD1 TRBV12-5 CASGIKDRGHLIPDTQYF TGTGCTAGTGGTATTAAAGACAGGGGGCACCTAATACCGGATACGCAGTATTTT
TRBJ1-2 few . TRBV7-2 CASTIPSGYGYTF TGTGCCAGCACCATACCATCAGGGTATGGCTACACCTTC
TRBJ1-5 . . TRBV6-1 CASSEDSGRPQHF TGTGCCAGCAGTGAAGACAGCGGGCGCCCCCAGCATTTT
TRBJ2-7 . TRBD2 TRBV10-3 CAISESTSSGTFSEQYF TGTGCCATCAGTGAGTCGACTTCTAGCGGGACCTTCTCCGAGCAGTACTTC
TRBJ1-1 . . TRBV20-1 CSASVQARRNTEAFF TGCAGTGCTAGTGTCCAGGCTAGGAGGAACACTGAAGCTTTCTTT
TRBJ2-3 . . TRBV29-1 CSVRSLPHSLATDTQYF TGCAGCGTCCGTTCGCTCCCCCATTCACTAGCCACAGATACGCAGTATTTT
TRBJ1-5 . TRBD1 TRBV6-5 CASRTGNQPQHF TGTGCCAGCAGGACAGGGAATCAGCCCCAGCATTTT
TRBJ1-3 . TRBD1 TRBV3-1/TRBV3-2 CASGRGTSGNTIYF TGTGCCAGCGGCAGGGGGACCTCTGGAAACACCATATATTTT
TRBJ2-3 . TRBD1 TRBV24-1 CATSDLSQGTNTDTQYF TGTGCCACCAGTGATCTCTCACAGGGGACCAACACAGATACGCAGTATTTT
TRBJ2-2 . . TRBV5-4 CASSLDRARELFF TGTGCCAGCAGCTTGGACAGGGCCCGGGAGCTGTTTTTT
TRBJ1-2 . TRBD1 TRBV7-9 CASTKSGTGGFLSGGYTF TGTGCCAGCACCAAATCCGGGACAGGAGGTTTTCTTTCGGGTGGCTACACCTTC
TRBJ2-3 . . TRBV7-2 CASSARDTFTDTQYF TGTGCCAGCAGCGCAAGGGACACTTTCACAGATACGCAGTATTTT
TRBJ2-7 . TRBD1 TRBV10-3 CAISERNPGQGRSSYEQYF TGTGCCATCAGTGAGCGTAACCCGGGACAGGGGCGAAGCTCCTACGAGCAGTACTTC
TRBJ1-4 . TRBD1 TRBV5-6 CASSWGTAGKLFF TGTGCCAGCAGCTGGGGGACAGCCGGCAAACTGTTTTTT
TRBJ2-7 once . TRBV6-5 CASSYSPRQAPYEQYF TGTGCCAGCAGTTACTCGCCCCGACAGGCACCCTACGAGCAGTACTTC
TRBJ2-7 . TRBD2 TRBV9 CASPGTSGCEQYF TGTGCCAGCCCCGGGACTAGCGGTTGCGAGCAGTACTTC
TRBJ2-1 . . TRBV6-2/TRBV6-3 CASSSLAQGREQFF TGTGCCAGCAGCTCTCTAGCACAGGGTCGTGAGCAGTTCTTC